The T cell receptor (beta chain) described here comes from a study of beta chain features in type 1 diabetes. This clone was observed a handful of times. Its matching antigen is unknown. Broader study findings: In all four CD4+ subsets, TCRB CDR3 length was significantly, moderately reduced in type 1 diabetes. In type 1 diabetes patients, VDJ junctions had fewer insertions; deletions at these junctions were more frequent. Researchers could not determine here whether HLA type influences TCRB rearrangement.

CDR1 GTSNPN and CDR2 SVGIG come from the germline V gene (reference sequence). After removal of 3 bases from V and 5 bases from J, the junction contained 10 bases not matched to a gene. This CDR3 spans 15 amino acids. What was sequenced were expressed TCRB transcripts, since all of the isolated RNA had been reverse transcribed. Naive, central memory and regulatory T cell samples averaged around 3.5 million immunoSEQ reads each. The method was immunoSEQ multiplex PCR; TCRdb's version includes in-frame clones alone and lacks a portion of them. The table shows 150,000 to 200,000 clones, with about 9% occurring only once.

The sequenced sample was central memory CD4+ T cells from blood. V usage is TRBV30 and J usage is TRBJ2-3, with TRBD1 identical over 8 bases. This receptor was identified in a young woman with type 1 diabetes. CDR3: CAWRNGQGAGDTQYF. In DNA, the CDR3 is TGTGCCTGGAGAAACGGGCAGGGGGCAGGAGATACGCAGTATTTT. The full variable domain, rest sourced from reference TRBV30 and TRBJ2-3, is SQTIHQWPATLVQPVGSPLSLECTVEGTSNPNLYWYRQAAGRGLQLLFYSVGIGQISSEVPQNLSASRPQDRQFILSSKKLLLSDSGFYLCAWRNGQGAGDTQYFGPGTRLTVL.